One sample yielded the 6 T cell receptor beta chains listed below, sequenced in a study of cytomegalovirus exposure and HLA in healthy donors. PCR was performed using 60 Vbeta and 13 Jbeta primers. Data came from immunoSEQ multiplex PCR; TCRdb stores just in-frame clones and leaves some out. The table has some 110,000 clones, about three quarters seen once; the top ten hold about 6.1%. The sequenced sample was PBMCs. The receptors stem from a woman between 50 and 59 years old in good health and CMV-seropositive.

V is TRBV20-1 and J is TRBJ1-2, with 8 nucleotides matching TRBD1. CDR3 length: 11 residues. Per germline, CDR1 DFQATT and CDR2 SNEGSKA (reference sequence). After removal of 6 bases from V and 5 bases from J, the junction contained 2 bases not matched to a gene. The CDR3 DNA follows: TGCAGTGCCGGACAGGGTTATGGCTACACCTTC. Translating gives CSAGQGYGYTF.

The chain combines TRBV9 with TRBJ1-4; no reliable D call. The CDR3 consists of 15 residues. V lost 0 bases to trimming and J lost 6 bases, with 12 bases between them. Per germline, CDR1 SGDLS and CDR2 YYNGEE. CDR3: CASSVGIVRYEKLFF. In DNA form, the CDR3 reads TGTGCCAGCAGCGTAGGGATCGTGAGGTATGAAAAACTGTTTTTT. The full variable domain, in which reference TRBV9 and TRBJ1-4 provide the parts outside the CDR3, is DSGVTQTPKHLITATGQRVTLRCSPRSGDLSVYWYQQSLDQGLQFLIQYYNGEERAKGNILERFSAQQFPDLHSELNLSSLELGDSALYFCASSVGIVRYEKLFFGSGTQLSVL.

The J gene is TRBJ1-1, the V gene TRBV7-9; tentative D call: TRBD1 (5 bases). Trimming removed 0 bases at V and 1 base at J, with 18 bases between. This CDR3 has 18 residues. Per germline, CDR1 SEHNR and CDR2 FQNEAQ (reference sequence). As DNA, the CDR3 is TGTGCCAGCAGCTTAGCACCCACGCATACTACAGGGAACACTGAAGCTTTCTTT. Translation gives CASSLAPTHTTGNTEAFF.

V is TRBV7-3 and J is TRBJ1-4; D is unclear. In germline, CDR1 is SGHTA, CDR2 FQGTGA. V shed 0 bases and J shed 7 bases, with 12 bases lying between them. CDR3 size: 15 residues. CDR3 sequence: CASSLTGSGGEKLFF. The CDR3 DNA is TGTGCCAGCAGCTTAACGGGGAGTGGAGGTGAAAAACTGTTTTTT.

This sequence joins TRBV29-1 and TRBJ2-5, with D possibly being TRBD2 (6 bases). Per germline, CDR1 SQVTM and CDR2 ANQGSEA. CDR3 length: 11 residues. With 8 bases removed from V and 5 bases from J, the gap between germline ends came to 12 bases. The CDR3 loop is CSHGSGETQYF. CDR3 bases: TGCAGCCACGGGAGTGGTGAGACCCAGTACTTC.

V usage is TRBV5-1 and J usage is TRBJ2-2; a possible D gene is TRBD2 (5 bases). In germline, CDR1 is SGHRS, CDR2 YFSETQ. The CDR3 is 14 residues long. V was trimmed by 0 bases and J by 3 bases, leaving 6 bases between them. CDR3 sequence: CASSLAGYTGELFF. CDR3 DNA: TGCGCCAGCAGCTTGGCGGGGTACACCGGGGAGCTGTTTTTT.